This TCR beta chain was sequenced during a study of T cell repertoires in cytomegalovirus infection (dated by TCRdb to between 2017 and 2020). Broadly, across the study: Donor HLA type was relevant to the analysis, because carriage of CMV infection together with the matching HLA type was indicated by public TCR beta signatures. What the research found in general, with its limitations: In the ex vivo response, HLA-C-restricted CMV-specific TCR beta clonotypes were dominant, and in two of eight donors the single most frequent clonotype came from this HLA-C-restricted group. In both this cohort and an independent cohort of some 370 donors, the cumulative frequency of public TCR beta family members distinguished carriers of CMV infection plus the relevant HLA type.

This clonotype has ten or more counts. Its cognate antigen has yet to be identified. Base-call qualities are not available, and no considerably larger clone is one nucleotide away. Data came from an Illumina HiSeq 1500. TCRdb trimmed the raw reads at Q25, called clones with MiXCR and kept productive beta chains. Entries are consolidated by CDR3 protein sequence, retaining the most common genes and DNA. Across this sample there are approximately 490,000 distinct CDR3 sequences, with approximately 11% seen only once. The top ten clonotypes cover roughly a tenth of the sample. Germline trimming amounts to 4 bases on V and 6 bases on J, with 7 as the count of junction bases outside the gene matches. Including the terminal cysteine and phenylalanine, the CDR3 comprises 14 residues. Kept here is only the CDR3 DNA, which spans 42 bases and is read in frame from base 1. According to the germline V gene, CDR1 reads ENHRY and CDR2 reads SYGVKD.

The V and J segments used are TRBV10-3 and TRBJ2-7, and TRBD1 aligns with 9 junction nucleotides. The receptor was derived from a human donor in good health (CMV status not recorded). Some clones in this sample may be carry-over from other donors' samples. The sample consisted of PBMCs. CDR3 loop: CAISGSQTGGEQYF. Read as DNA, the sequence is TGTGCCATCAGTGGGTCTCAGACAGGGGGCGAGCAGTACTTC.